The next 9 T cell receptor beta chains were all read from a single sample in a study of identical twins. TCRdb re-analysed the 5' RACE reads in MiXCR, keeping a single row per CDR3 protein. The table has hundreds of thousands of distinct CDR3 sequences, roughly 6.2% seen once. Sequenced sample: naive T cells sorted from blood. All receptors derive from a man aged 18 to 35 in good health.

The chain couples TRBV4-3 to TRBJ2-4, with a possible D match to TRBD2 (6 bases). The CDR3 runs 14 residues. CDR1 is LGHNA, CDR2 YSLEER, per germline. The V gene lost 0 bases and the J gene lost 11 bases, with 14 bases spanning the gap. The CDR3 region is CASSQDLGPGVQYF. The DNA of the CDR3 is TGCGCCAGCAGCCAAGATCTGGGACCGGGGGTTCAGTACTTC.

At least ten counts were recorded for this clonotype. V and J are TRBV7-9 and TRBJ2-3; D uncertain. The CDR3 contains 16 residues. The germline V and J ends were trimmed by 5 bases and 0 bases, with 15 bases remaining between them. Germline CDR1 is SEHNR and CDR2 is FQNEAQ (reference sequence). The chain's CDR3 is CASSPSSLASTDTQYF. The CDR3 DNA sequence: TGTGCCAGCAGCCCTTCCTCCCTTGCTAGCACAGATACGCAGTATTTT.

This clonotype has ten or more counts. The gene calls are TRBV7-2 and TRBJ2-1, with 8 bases identical to TRBD2. This CDR3 has 16 amino acids. V shed 0 bases and J 1 base; nucleotides not matched to a gene: 2. Germline V lookup: CDR1 SGHTA, CDR2 FQGNSA. The CDR3 is CASSLAGTRSYNEQFF. For the CDR3, the DNA is TGTGCCAGCAGCTTAGCGGGGACTAGGTCCTACAATGAGCAGTTCTTC.

There are a few counts of this clonotype. The V gene is TRBV12-5, the J gene TRBJ2-7; 7 bases align to TRBD1. Trimming at V came to 6 bases and at J to 6 bases, leaving 8 bases not matched to a gene. Per germline, CDR1 LGHNT and CDR2 FRNRAP. This CDR3 has 13 residues. The DNA for the CDR3 is TGTGCTAGTGGCCAAACAGGGGAAGGCGAGCAGTACTTC. It translates to CASGQTGEGEQYF.

This clonotype was observed at least ten times. CDR3: CASSEIRNSPLHF. CDR3 in DNA: TGTGCCAGCAGTGAAATTCGGAATTCACCCCTCCACTTT. This chain uses TRBV25-1 with TRBJ1-6; D gene ambiguous. V was cut by 2 bases and J by 7 bases, with 6 bases left in between. Germline V gene sequence: CDR1 MGHDK, CDR2 SYGVNS. The CDR3 is 13 residues long.

The table lists this clonotype with many counts. The chain combines TRBV5-1 with TRBJ1-2; 9 positions match TRBD1. Germline CDR1 reads SGHRS; CDR2 reads YFSETQ. The CDR3 extends over 15 amino acids. Unmatched junction bases numbered 6, after V lost 0 bases and J lost 6 bases. As DNA, the CDR3 is TGCGCCAGCAGCTTGGCCCGGGACAGGGTAAATGGCTACACCTTC. Protein sequence: CASSLARDRVNGYTF. Filled out from reference TRBV5-1 and TRBJ1-2, the complete variable domain reads KAGVTQTPRYLIKTRGQQVTLSCSPISGHRSVSWYQQTPGQGLQFLFEYFSETQRNKGNFPGRFSGRQFSNSRSEMNVSTLELGDSALYLCASSLARDRVNGYTFGSGTRLTVV.

The chain uses TRBV6-6 and TRBJ2-1; the D gene is possibly TRBD1 (6 bases). The germline V and J ends were trimmed by 2 bases and 15 bases, with 14 bases remaining between them. The CDR3 spans 12 residues. Germline CDR1 is MNHNY and CDR2 is SVGAGI (reference sequence). CDR3 DNA sequence: TGTGCCAGCAGTTACGGGCAGGGGTTCCCGTTCTTC. Translation gives CASSYGQGFPFF.

The V call is TRBV7-8, the J call TRBJ2-1, with TRBD2 matching 8 bases. After removal of 5 bases from V and 1 base from J, the junction contained 4 bases not matched to a gene. Germline V CDR1 and CDR2: SGHVS, FQNEAQ. The CDR3 runs to 15 residues. The CDR3 DNA follows: TGTGCCAGCAGCCTAAGACTAGCGTCCTACAATGAGCAGTTCTTC. This sequence encodes CASSLRLASYNEQFF.

The table lists this clonotype with a few counts. The V gene is TRBV7-9, the J gene TRBJ2-2, with a tentative D call TRBD2 (6 bases). V was trimmed by 8 bases and J by 4 bases, leaving 14 bases between them. Germline CDR1 and CDR2: SEHNR and FQNEAQ (reference sequence). The CDR3 loop spans 14 amino acids. CDR3 sequence: CASAGSRFTGELFF. As DNA, the CDR3 is TGTGCCAGCGCGGGGTCTCGATTCACCGGGGAGCTGTTTTTT.